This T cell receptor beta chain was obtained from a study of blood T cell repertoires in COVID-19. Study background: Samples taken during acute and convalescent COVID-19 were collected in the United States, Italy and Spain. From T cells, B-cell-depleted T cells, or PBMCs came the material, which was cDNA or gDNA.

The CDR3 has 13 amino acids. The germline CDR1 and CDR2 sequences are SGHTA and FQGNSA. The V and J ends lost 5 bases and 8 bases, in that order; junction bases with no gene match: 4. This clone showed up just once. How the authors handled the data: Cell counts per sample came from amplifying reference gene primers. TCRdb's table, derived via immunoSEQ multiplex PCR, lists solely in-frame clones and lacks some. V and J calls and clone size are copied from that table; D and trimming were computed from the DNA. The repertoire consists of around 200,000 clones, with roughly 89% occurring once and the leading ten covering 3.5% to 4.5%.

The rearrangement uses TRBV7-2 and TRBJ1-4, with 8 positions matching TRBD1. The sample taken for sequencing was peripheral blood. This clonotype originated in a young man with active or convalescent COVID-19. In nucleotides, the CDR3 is TGTGCCAGCAGCCCCGGGGACAGGGAAAAACTGTTTTTT. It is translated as CASSPGDREKLFF.